This is a list of T cell receptor beta chains from one sample in a study of OX40 agonist ivuxolimab in advanced cancers. The data were produced by immunoSEQ multiplex PCR, yet TCRdb's version contains in-frame clones alone and is incomplete. The data contain 15,000 to 25,000 clones, about 89% of them singletons. The sample consisted of CD4+ or CD8+ T cells sorted from blood, taken in a trial of the OX40 agonist ivuxolimab. The source is an adult with an advanced solid tumor such as melanoma, head and neck, liver or kidney cancer. CDR3s include the opening cysteine and the closing phenylalanine or tryptophan. A D gene is named only where the DNA matches it firmly. For some rows the clone size is stated as once, few or many, or as a class when expanded; others skip it.

D	V	size	J	length	CDR3	DNA
NA	TRBV28	once	TRBJ1-2	14	CASRALTGIYGYTF	TGTGCCAGCAGGGCTCTCACAGGGATTTATGGCTACACCTTC
NA	TRBV6-6	NA	TRBJ2-1	13	CASSYSSSNEQFF	TGTGCCAGCAGTTACTCGTCCAGCAATGAGCAGTTCTTC
NA	TRBV19	NA	TRBJ2-7	15	CASSIVYGGSYEQYF	TGTGCCAGTAGTATAGTATACGGGGGAAGCTACGAGCAGTACTTC
NA	TRBV4-2	once	TRBJ1-1	16	CASSQEGGRVNTEAFF	TGTGCCAGCAGCCAAGAAGGGGGGCGGGTGAACACTGAAGCTTTCTTT
TRBD1	TRBV13	NA	TRBJ2-1	16	CASSASPGTVGNEQFF	TGTGCCAGCAGCGCCTCTCCCGGGACAGTGGGTAATGAGCAGTTCTTC
NA	TRBV5-1	NA	TRBJ2-3	18	CASNQGQTTASSTDTQYF	TGCGCCAGCAACCAGGGACAAACAACCGCATCTAGCACAGATACGCAGTATTTT
TRBD2	TRBV28	NA	TRBJ2-3	15	CASIRGRAGTDTQYF	TGTGCCAGTATACGGGGGAGGGCTGGCACAGATACGCAGTATTTT
TRBD2	TRBV4-1	medium-sized	TRBJ2-1	13	CASSLRTSDEQFF	TGCGCCAGCAGCCTTCGGACTAGCGATGAGCAGTTCTTC
NA	TRBV7-9	NA	TRBJ2-4	15	CASSSQGGPKNIQYF	TGTGCCAGCAGCTCCCAGGGGGGACCCAAAAACATTCAGTACTTC
NA	TRBV15	NA	TRBJ2-7	14	CATSRVGGPAEQYF	TGTGCCACCAGCAGAGTCGGGGGCCCAGCGGAGCAGTACTTC
NA	TRBV4-2	NA	TRBJ1-4	12	CASSLTGGGLFF	TGTGCCAGCAGCCTAACAGGTGGAGGACTGTTTTTT
NA	TRBV5-1	NA	TRBJ2-1	16	CASSPDGGRSYNEQFF	TGCGCCAGCAGCCCGGACGGGGGCAGGTCCTACAATGAGCAGTTCTTC
TRBD2	TRBV19	NA	TRBJ2-6	17	CASSMASGSYGANVLTF	TGTGCCAGTAGTATGGCTAGCGGGAGCTATGGGGCCAACGTCCTGACTTTC